The rows below give T cell receptor beta chains drawn from one sample of a study of T cells after yellow fever vaccination. TCRdb reanalysed the 5' RACE reads using MiXCR and keeps one entry per CDR3 protein. In the table there are 150,000 to 200,000 distinct CDR3 sequences, roughly 11% of which are singletons. Sequenced here: CD8+ T cells sorted from PBMCs, sampled 15 days after the yellow fever booster vaccination. These receptors were collected from a man between 18 and 35 years old who received the YFV17D yellow fever vaccine. CDR3s include the opening cysteine and the closing phenylalanine or tryptophan. Fields, in order: clone size, J gene, D gene, V gene, CDR3 protein, CDR3 DNA. A D gene is named only where the DNA matches it firmly. A clone size is listed for some rows: how often the clone was seen (once, few, many), or a class if it is expanded.

clone size: few; J gene: TRBJ2-7; D gene: .; V gene: TRBV10-3; CDR3 protein: CAISDRQGHQYEQYF; CDR3 DNA: TGTGCCATCAGTGATAGGCAGGGGCACCAATACGAGCAGTACTTC
clone size: few; J gene: TRBJ1-6; D gene: .; V gene: TRBV28; CDR3 protein: CASSLSDSSNSPLHF; CDR3 DNA: TGTGCCAGCAGTTTGTCCGACAGTTCGAATTCACCCCTCCACTTT
clone size: many; J gene: TRBJ1-5; D gene: .; V gene: TRBV4-1; CDR3 protein: CASSRTGSSNQPQHF; CDR3 DNA: TGCGCCAGCAGTCGTACGGGGTCTAGCAATCAGCCCCAGCATTTT
clone size: .; J gene: TRBJ1-1; D gene: .; V gene: TRBV20-1; CDR3 protein: CSARKTNQNTEAFF; CDR3 DNA: TGCAGTGCTAGAAAGACAAACCAGAACACTGAAGCTTTCTTT
clone size: few; J gene: TRBJ1-1; D gene: .; V gene: TRBV19; CDR3 protein: CASSINDWVGTEAFF; CDR3 DNA: TGTGCCAGTAGTATTAATGATTGGGTTGGCACTGAAGCTTTCTTT
clone size: .; J gene: TRBJ1-5; D gene: .; V gene: TRBV15; CDR3 protein: CATSARGRSNQPQHF; CDR3 DNA: TGTGCCACCAGTGCCCGGGGGAGGAGCAATCAGCCCCAGCATTTT
clone size: .; J gene: TRBJ1-3; D gene: .; V gene: TRBV29-1; CDR3 protein: CSAGTGKLGNTIYF; CDR3 DNA: TGCAGCGCAGGGACCGGGAAACTTGGAAACACCATATATTTT
clone size: few; J gene: TRBJ2-5; D gene: .; V gene: TRBV28; CDR3 protein: CASSRTWAYQETQYF; CDR3 DNA: TGTGCCAGCAGCCGTACGTGGGCCTACCAAGAGACCCAGTACTTC
clone size: .; J gene: TRBJ1-6; D gene: TRBD1; V gene: TRBV11-2; CDR3 protein: CASSLGQINSPLHF; CDR3 DNA: TGTGCCAGCAGCCTGGGACAGATTAATTCACCCCTCCACTTT
clone size: few; J gene: TRBJ2-3; D gene: TRBD1; V gene: TRBV7-8; CDR3 protein: CASSPYRDRGDTQYF; CDR3 DNA: TGTGCCAGCAGCCCTTACCGGGACAGGGGTGATACGCAGTATTTT
clone size: .; J gene: TRBJ1-3; D gene: .; V gene: TRBV9; CDR3 protein: CASSALPTGDGNTIYF; CDR3 DNA: TGTGCCAGCAGCGCCCTTCCCACAGGTGACGGAAACACCATATATTTT
clone size: .; J gene: TRBJ2-1; D gene: .; V gene: TRBV28; CDR3 protein: CASSSLQGGDEQFF; CDR3 DNA: TGTGCCAGCAGTTCCCTACAGGGCGGGGATGAGCAGTTCTTC
clone size: few; J gene: TRBJ2-1; D gene: .; V gene: TRBV20-1; CDR3 protein: CSARPGNRESSYNEQFF; CDR3 DNA: TGCAGTGCTAGACCAGGGAACAGGGAGAGCTCCTACAATGAGCAGTTCTTC
clone size: few; J gene: TRBJ1-5; D gene: .; V gene: TRBV10-3; CDR3 protein: CAISELTGSNQPQHF; CDR3 DNA: TGTGCCATCAGTGAGTTGACAGGTAGCAATCAGCCCCAGCATTTT
clone size: many; J gene: TRBJ1-2; D gene: TRBD1; V gene: TRBV12-3/TRBV12-4; CDR3 protein: CASSPTGAGGYTF; CDR3 DNA: TGTGCCAGCAGTCCGACAGGGGCGGGTGGCTACACCTTC
clone size: few; J gene: TRBJ1-1; D gene: TRBD1; V gene: TRBV13; CDR3 protein: CASRPGTGDSATTEAFF; CDR3 DNA: TGTGCCAGCAGACCCGGGACAGGGGACTCCGCGACCACTGAAGCTTTCTTT
clone size: few; J gene: TRBJ1-2; D gene: .; V gene: TRBV20-1; CDR3 protein: CSVRGSINYGYTF; CDR3 DNA: TGCAGTGTGCGTGGCTCCATTAACTATGGCTACACCTTC
clone size: .; J gene: TRBJ2-4; D gene: .; V gene: TRBV20-1; CDR3 protein: CSAGDLLAKNIQYF; CDR3 DNA: TGCAGTGCTGGGGACCTTCTAGCCAAAAACATTCAGTACTTC
clone size: many; J gene: TRBJ2-5; D gene: .; V gene: TRBV7-9; CDR3 protein: CASSLALPETQYF; CDR3 DNA: TGTGCCAGCAGCTTAGCCCTCCCGGAGACCCAGTACTTC
clone size: .; J gene: TRBJ1-2; D gene: TRBD1; V gene: TRBV12-3/TRBV12-4; CDR3 protein: CASSSPGQGLRGYTF; CDR3 DNA: TGTGCCAGCAGTTCGCCGGGACAGGGGTTGCGAGGCTACACCTTC
clone size: few; J gene: TRBJ2-3; D gene: .; V gene: TRBV4-1; CDR3 protein: CASSQPIWEAETDTQYF; CDR3 DNA: TGCGCCAGCAGCCAGCCGATTTGGGAAGCGGAGACAGATACGCAGTATTTT
clone size: few; J gene: TRBJ2-5; D gene: TRBD1; V gene: TRBV6-2/TRBV6-3; CDR3 protein: CASSLRDRGQETQYF; CDR3 DNA: TGTGCCAGCAGTCTCCGGGACAGGGGACAAGAGACCCAGTACTTC
clone size: few; J gene: TRBJ2-1; D gene: TRBD2; V gene: TRBV5-1; CDR3 protein: CASSLAGLAGVNEQFF; CDR3 DNA: TGCGCCAGCAGCTTGGCAGGGCTAGCGGGGGTTAATGAGCAGTTCTTC
clone size: few; J gene: TRBJ1-4; D gene: .; V gene: TRBV6-6; CDR3 protein: CASSSAVAVNEKLFF; CDR3 DNA: TGTGCCAGTTCATCCGCTGTCGCGGTTAATGAAAAACTGTTTTTT
clone size: many; J gene: TRBJ2-1; D gene: TRBD2; V gene: TRBV27; CDR3 protein: CASGGLGGSEQFF; CDR3 DNA: TGTGCCAGCGGGGGACTGGGCGGGAGTGAGCAGTTCTTC